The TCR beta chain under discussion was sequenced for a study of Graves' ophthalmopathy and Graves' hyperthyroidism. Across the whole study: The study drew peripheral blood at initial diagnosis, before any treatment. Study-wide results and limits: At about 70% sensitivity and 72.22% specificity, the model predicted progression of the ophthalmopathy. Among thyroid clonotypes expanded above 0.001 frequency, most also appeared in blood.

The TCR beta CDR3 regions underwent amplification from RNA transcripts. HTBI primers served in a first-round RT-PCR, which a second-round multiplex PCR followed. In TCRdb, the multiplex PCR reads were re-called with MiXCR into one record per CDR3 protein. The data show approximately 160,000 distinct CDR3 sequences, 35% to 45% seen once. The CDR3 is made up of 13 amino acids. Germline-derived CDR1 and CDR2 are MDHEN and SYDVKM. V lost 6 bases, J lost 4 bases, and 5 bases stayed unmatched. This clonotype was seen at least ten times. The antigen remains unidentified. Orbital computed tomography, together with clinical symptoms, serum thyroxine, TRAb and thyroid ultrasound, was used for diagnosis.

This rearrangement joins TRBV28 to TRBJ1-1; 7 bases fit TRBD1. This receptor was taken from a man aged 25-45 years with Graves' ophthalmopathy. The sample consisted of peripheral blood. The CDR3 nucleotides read TGTGCCAGCAGGACAGGGTTGCGCACTGAAGCTTTCTTT. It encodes CASRTGLRTEAFF.